The rows below give T cell receptor beta chains drawn from one sample of a study of blood T cell repertoires in COVID-19. Some clones are missing from TCRdb's copy, which holds only in-frame ones; the method was immunoSEQ multiplex PCR. Here the sample spans under 450,000 clones, about nine tenths being singletons. Sequenced sample: peripheral blood. These receptors were collected from a woman aged 40 to 50 with COVID-19, enrolled during active disease. Both conserved end residues are part of each CDR3. Each record gives: V gene, D gene, clone size, J gene, CDR3 protein, CDR3 DNA. The D gene is left open where the match is weak. Clone size is stated in some rows and not others, as once, few, many or a class when expanded.

>TRBV3-1/TRBV3-2|-|-|TRBJ2-3
CASSQPFGGGLTDTQYF
TGTGCCAGCAGCCAGCCCTTTGGAGGGGGCTTGACAGATACGCAGTATTTT
>TRBV9|-|-|TRBJ2-1
CASSVAWGLEQFF
TGTGCCAGCAGCGTAGCTTGGGGGCTAGAGCAGTTCTTC
>TRBV5-1|-|-|TRBJ1-1
CASSFDRNTEAFF
TGCGCCAGCAGCTTCGACAGGAACACTGAAGCTTTCTTT
>TRBV12-3/TRBV12-4|-|few|TRBJ1-2
CASSLDSDYGYTF
TGTGCCAGCAGTTTGGACAGCGACTATGGCTACACCTTC
>TRBV3-1/TRBV3-2|-|-|TRBJ2-5
CASSSWAGNTQETQYF
TGTGCCAGCAGCTCTTGGGCGGGAAACACCCAAGAGACCCAGTACTTC
>TRBV29-1|-|-|TRBJ1-2
CSVAFNYGYTF
TGCAGCGTTGCATTTAACTATGGCTACACCTTC
>TRBV19|-|once|TRBJ2-5
CASSIGGLGTQYF
TGTGCCAGTAGTATTGGCGGCCTGGGGACCCAGTACTTC
>TRBV28|TRBD1|-|TRBJ1-6
CASSLFLDRAVYNSPLHF
TGTGCCAGCAGTTTATTTCTCGACAGGGCGGTCTATAATTCACCCCTCCACTTT
>TRBV4-3|-|-|TRBJ2-7
CASSQFISYEQYF
TGCGCCAGCAGCCAATTTATTTCCTACGAGCAGTACTTC
>TRBV29-1|-|-|TRBJ1-1
CSVGLMNTEAFF
TGCAGCGTTGGGCTGATGAACACTGAAGCTTTCTTT
>TRBV6-2/TRBV6-3|-|-|TRBJ1-2
CASSYGGYGYTF
TGTGCCAGCAGTTACGGGGGGTATGGCTACACCTTC
>TRBV5-1|TRBD2|-|TRBJ2-7
CASSLELAGSSYEQYF
TGCGCCAGCAGCTTGGAACTAGCGGGCAGCTCCTACGAGCAGTACTTC
>TRBV5-6|-|-|TRBJ1-5
CASSSVRSIEPQHF
TGTGCCAGCAGCTCGGTCCGATCGATTGAGCCCCAGCATTTT
>TRBV2|TRBD1|-|TRBJ2-5
CASSQVMDRGETQYF
TGTGCCAGCAGCCAAGTGATGGACAGGGGGGAGACCCAGTACTTC
>TRBV2|-|-|TRBJ1-4
CASSGRGKNEKLFF
TGTGCCAGCAGTGGCCGGGGGAAGAATGAAAAACTGTTTTTT
>TRBV7-6|TRBD2|few|TRBJ2-1
CASSSRREGEQFF
TGTGCCAGCAGCTCTCGTCGGGAGGGTGAGCAGTTCTTC
>TRBV5-5|TRBD1|-|TRBJ1-4
CASSLTGVGEKLFF
TGTGCCAGCAGCTTGACAGGGGTCGGTGAAAAACTGTTTTTT
>TRBV28|TRBD1|-|TRBJ2-3
CASSLLTGPTDTQYF
TGTGCCAGCAGTTTACTGACAGGGCCCACAGATACGCAGTATTTT
>TRBV6-6|-|-|TRBJ1-6
CASRVDSRDNSPLHF
TGTGCCAGCAGGGTGGACAGCAGGGATAATTCACCCCTCCACTTT
>TRBV3-1/TRBV3-2|-|-|TRBJ2-7
CASSPRVVPYEQYF
TGTGCCAGCAGCCCCCGGGTTGTTCCTTACGAGCAGTACTTC
>TRBV5-1|TRBD2|-|TRBJ2-4
CASSPRGGGAKNIQYF
TGCGCCAGCAGCCCCCGTGGCGGGGGGGCCAAAAACATTCAGTACTTC
>TRBV28|-|-|TRBJ1-4
CASSLGRRTNEKLFF
TGTGCCAGCAGTTTGGGCCGAAGGACTAATGAAAAACTGTTTTTT
>TRBV7-3|-|-|TRBJ2-1
CASSLTLGGYNEQFF
TGTGCCAGCAGCTTAACGTTAGGGGGTTACAATGAGCAGTTCTTC
>TRBV7-8|-|-|TRBJ2-2
CASSPRTANTGELFF
TGTGCCAGCAGCCCCAGGACAGCCAACACCGGGGAGCTGTTTTTT
>TRBV18|-|-|TRBJ1-4
CASSPLTDTGEKLFF
TGTGCCAGCTCACCATTAACGGATACGGGTGAAAAACTGTTTTTT
>TRBV28|TRBD2|-|TRBJ2-1
CASTSLAGVLDNEQFF
TGTGCCAGCACCTCCCTTGCGGGAGTCCTCGACAATGAGCAGTTCTTC
>TRBV7-8|-|-|TRBJ1-2
CASSLETAARGYTF
TGTGCCAGCAGCTTAGAAACGGCAGCTAGAGGCTACACCTTC
>TRBV2|-|many|TRBJ1-4
CATKGTNEKLFF
TGTGCCACCAAGGGGACTAATGAAAAACTGTTTTTT
>TRBV6-6|TRBD1|-|TRBJ1-2
CASSSRTGGRYGYTF
TGTGCCAGCAGCTCACGGACAGGGGGCCGCTATGGCTACACCTTC
>TRBV6-2/TRBV6-3|TRBD1|-|TRBJ2-5
CASTPQGAQYQETQYF
TGTGCCAGCACCCCCCAGGGGGCCCAGTACCAAGAGACCCAGTACTTC
>TRBV9|TRBD1|-|TRBJ1-1
CASSVGQGGAEAFF
TGTGCCAGCAGCGTAGGGCAAGGGGGCGCTGAAGCTTTCTTT
>TRBV2|-|once|TRBJ1-5
CASKDNSNQPQHF
TGTGCCAGCAAGGACAATAGCAATCAGCCCCAGCATTTT
>TRBV5-1|TRBD1|-|TRBJ1-4
CASSLDRGWSTATNEKLFF
TGCGCCAGCAGCTTGGACAGGGGCTGGTCGACGGCAACTAATGAAAAACTGTTTTTT
>TRBV4-3|-|-|TRBJ1-2
CASSQIAGNGYTF
TGCGCCAGCAGCCAAATAGCGGGGAATGGCTACACCTTC
>TRBV10-2|TRBD1|-|TRBJ1-1
CASSPTLRDRIRNTEAFF
TGCGCCAGCAGTCCCACCCTCCGGGACAGGATTCGGAACACTGAAGCTTTCTTT
>TRBV7-9|TRBD1|-|TRBJ1-4
CASSFRGTENEKLFF
TGTGCCAGCAGCTTCAGGGGGACAGAGAATGAAAAACTGTTTTTT